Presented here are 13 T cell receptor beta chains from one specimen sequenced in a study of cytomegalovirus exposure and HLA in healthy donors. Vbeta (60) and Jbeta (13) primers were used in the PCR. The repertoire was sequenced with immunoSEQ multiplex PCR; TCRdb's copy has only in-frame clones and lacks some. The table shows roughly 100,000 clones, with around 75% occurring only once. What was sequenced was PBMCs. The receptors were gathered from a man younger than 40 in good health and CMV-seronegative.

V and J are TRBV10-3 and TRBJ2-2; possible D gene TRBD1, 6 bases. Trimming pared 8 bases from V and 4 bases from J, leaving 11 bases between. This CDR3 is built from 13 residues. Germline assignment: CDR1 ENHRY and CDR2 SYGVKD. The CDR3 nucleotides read TGTGCCATCTCCACAGGGACCACCGGGGAGCTGTTTTTT. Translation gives CAISTGTTGELFF.

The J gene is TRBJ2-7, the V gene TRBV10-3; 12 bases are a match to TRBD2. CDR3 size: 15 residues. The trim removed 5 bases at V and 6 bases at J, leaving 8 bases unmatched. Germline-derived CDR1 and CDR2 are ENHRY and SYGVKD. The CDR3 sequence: CAISPASGRAGEQYF. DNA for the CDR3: TGTGCCATCAGTCCCGCTAGCGGGAGGGCGGGCGAGCAGTACTTC.

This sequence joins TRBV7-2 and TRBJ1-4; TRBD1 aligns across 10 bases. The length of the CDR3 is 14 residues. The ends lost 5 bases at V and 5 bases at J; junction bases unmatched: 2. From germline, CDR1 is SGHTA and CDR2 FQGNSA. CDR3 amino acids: CASSPDRGNEKLFF. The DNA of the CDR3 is TGTGCCAGCAGCCCGGACAGGGGGAATGAAAAACTGTTTTTT.

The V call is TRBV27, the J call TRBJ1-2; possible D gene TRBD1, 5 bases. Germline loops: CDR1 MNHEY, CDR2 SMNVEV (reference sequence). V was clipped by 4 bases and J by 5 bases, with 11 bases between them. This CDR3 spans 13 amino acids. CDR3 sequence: CASSSPGRYGYTF. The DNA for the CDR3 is TGTGCCAGCAGTTCCCCAGGGAGGTATGGCTACACCTTC.

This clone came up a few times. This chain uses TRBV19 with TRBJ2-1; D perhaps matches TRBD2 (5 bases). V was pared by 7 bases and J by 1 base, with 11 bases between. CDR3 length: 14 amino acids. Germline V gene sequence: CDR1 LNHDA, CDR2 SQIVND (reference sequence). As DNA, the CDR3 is TGTGCCAGTACCGAGGCGGGTTCCTACAATGAGCAGTTCTTC. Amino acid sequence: CASTEAGSYNEQFF.

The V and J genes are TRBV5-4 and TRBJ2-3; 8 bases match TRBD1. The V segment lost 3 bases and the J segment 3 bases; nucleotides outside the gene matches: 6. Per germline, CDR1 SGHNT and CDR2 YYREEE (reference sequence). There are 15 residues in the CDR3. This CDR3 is CASSSWTGITDTQYF. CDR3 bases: TGTGCCAGCAGCTCATGGACAGGGATTACAGATACGCAGTATTTT.

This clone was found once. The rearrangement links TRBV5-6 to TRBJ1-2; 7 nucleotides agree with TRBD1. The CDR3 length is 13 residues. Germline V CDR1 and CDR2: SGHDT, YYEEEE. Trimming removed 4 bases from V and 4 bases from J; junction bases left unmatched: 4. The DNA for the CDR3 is TGTGCCAGCAGCGTACAGGGGTCCTATGGCTACACCTTC. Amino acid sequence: CASSVQGSYGYTF.

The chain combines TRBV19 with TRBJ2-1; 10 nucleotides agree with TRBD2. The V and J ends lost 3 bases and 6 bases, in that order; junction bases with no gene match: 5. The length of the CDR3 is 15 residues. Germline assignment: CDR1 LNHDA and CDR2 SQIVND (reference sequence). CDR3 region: CASSMVAGGVNEQFF. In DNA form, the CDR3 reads TGTGCCAGTAGTATGGTAGCGGGGGGCGTCAATGAGCAGTTCTTC.

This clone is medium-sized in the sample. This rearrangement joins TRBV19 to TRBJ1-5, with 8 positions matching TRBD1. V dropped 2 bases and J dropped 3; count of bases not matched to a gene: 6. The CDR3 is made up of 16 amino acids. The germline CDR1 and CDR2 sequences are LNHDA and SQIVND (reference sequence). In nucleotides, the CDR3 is TGTGCCAGTAGTATACTAAGGGGACAGGTCAATCAGCCCCAGCATTTT. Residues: CASSILRGQVNQPQHF.

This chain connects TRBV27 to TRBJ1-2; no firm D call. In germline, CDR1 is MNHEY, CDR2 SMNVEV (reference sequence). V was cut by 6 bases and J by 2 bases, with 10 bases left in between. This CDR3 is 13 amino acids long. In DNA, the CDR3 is TGTGCCAGCAGGCTAAGTTGGAACTATGGCTACACCTTC. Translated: CASRLSWNYGYTF.

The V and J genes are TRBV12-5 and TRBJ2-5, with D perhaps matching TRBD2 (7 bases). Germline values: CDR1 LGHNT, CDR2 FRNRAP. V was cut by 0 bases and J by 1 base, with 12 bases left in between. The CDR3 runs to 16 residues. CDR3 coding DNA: TGTGCTAGTGGTTTGGTACGAAGGGGGGGCCAAGAGACCCAGTACTTC. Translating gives CASGLVRRGGQETQYF.

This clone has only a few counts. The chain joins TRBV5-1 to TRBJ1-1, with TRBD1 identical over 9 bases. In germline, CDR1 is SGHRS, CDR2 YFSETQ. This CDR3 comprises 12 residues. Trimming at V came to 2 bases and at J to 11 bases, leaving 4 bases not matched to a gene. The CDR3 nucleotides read TGCGCCAGCAGCTTCAGACAGGGGGGCGCTTTCTTT. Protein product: CASSFRQGGAFF.

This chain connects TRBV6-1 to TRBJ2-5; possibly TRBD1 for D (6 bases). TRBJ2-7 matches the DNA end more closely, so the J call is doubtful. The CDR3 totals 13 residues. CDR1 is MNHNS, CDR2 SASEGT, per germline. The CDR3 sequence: CASSGSDSYEQYF. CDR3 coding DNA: TGTGCCAGCAGTGGGTCGGACAGTTACGAGCAGTACTTC.